Sequencing of this TCR beta chain was carried out in a study of PD-L1 blockade in urothelial cancer. Background on the study: Blood analysis occurred 3 weeks (second dose) and 6 weeks after treatment start. Blood samples had a median of 141,255 T cells.

The V end was cut by 3 bases, the J end by 2 bases, with 8 bases between. The V gene's germline CDR1 is GTSNPN and CDR2 SVGIG (reference sequence). The CDR3 loop spans 13 amino acids. Stated time point: pretreatment peripheral blood. Spiked synthetic TCR analogs estimated absolute template abundance per PCR. Clones were read by immunoSEQ multiplex PCR, and TCRdb kept only the in-frame ones, dropping some. The table lists fewer than 50,000 clones, roughly 88% of them singletons, with about 25% in the top ten. The clonotype originates from a donor over 35 with urothelial cancer. J is TRBJ1-3 and V is TRBV30, with a tentative D call TRBD1 (5 bases). Sequencing was performed on PBMCs, taken around atezolizumab (anti-PD-L1) treatment. This chain's CDR3 is CAWSRGTGNTIYF. CDR3 DNA: TGTGCCTGGAGCCGGGGGACTGGAAACACCATATATTTT.